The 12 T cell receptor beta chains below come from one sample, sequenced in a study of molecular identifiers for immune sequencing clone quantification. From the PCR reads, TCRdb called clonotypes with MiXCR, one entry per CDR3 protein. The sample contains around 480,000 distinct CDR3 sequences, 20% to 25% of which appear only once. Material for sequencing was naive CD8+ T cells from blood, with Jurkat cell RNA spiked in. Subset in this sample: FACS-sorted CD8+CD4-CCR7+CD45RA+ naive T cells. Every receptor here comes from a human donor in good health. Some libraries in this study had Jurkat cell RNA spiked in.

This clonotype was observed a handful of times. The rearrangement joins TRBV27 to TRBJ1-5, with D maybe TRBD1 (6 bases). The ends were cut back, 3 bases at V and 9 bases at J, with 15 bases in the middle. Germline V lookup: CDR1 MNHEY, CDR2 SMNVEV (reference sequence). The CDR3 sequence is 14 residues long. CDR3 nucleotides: TGTGCCAGCAGTTTCGGGGGCCCGACGGGGCCCCAGCATTTT. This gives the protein CASSFGGPTGPQHF.

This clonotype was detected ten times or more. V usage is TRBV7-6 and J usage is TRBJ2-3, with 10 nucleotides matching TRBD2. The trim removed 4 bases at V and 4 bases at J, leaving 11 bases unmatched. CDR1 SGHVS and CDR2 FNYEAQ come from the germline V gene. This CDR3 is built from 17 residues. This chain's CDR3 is CASSYPRSGGASDTQYF. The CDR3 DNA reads TGTGCCAGCAGCTACCCCAGGAGCGGGGGGGCCTCAGATACGCAGTATTTT.

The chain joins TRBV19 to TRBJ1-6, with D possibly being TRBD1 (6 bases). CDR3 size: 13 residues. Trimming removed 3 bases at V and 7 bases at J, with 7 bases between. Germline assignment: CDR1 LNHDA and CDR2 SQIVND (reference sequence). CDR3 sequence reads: CASSIDRNSPLHF. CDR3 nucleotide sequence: TGTGCCAGTAGTATCGACAGGAATTCACCCCTCCACTTT.

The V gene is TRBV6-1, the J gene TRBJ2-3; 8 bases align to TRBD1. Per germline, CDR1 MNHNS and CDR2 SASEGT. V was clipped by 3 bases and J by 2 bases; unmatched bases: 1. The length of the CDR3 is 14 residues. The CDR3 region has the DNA TGTGCCAGCAGTGAGGACAGGGACACAGATACGCAGTATTTT. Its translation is CASSEDRDTDTQYF.

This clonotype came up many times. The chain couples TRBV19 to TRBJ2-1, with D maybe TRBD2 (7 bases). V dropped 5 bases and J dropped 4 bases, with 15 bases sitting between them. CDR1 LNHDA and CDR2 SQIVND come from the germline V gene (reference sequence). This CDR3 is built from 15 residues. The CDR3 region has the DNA TGTGCCAGTAGTGGCGGCGGGGGCCCATACAATGAGCAGTTCTTC. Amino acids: CASSGGGGPYNEQFF.

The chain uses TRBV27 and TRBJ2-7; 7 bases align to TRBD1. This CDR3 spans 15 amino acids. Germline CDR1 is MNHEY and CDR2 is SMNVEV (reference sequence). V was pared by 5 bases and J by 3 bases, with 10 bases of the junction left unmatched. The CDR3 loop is CASSPSGGSGYEQYF. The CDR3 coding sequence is TGTGCCAGCAGTCCTTCAGGGGGATCTGGCTACGAGCAGTACTTC.

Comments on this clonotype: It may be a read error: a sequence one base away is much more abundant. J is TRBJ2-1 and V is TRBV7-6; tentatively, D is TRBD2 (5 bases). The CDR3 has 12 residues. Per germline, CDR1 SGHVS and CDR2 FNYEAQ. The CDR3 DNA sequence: TGTGTCAGCAGCCCGGGAACACTCGAGCAGTTCTTC. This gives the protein CVSSPGTLEQFF.

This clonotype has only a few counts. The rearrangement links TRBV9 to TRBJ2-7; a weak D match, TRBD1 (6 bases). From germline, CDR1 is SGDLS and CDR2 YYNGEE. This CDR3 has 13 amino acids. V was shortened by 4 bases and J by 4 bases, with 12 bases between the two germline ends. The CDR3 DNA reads TGTGCCAGCAGCCCAGAGGGGGTGTACGAGCAGTACTTC. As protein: CASSPEGVYEQYF.

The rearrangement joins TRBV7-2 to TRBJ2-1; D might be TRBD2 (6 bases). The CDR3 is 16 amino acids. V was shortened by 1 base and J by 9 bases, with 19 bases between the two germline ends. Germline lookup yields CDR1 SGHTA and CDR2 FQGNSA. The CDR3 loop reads CASSLGPGEFLGEQFF. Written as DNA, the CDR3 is TGTGCCAGCAGCTTAGGTCCGGGAGAGTTCCTGGGTGAGCAGTTCTTC.

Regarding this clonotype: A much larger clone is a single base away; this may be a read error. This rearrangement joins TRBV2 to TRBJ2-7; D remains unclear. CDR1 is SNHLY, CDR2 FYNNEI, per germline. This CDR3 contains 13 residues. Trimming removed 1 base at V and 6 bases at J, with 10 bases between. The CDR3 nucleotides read TGTGCCAGCAGTGAAGGGGTTGGGTGCGAGCAGTACTTC. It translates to CASSEGVGCEQYF.

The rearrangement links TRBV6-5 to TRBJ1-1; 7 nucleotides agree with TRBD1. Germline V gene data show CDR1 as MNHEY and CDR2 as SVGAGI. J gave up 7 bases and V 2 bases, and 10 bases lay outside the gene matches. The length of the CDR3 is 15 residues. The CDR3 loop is CASSYLQGVGVEAFF. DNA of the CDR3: TGTGCCAGCAGTTACCTCCAGGGGGTGGGTGTTGAAGCTTTCTTT.

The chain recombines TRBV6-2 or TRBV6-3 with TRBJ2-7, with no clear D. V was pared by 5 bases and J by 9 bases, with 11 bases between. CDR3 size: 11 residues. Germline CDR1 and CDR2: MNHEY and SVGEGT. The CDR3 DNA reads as TGTGCCAGCAGTAGTCTAGAAGGGCAGTACTTC. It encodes CASSSLEGQYF.